Detailed here is one TCR beta chain. The specificity of this receptor is unknown. Base qualities were left out, and no much larger clone turns up one base away. The CDR3 regions of human TCRbeta chains were analyzed by immunosequencing. As for how the authors treated the data: Repertoire TCRs were matched against a reference library of SARS-CoV-2-specific TCRs generated with the MIRA antigen-specificity platform. Breadth meant the fraction of unique TCRs that were SARS-CoV-2-associated, whereas depth meant the fraction of total T cells that were SARS-CoV-2-associated. Using the MIRA data, each spike-specific TCR was mapped to the spike region that the TCR reacts to and placed in a CD4 or CD8 class. Log10-transformed breadth and depth values were compared by one-way ANOVA with Sidak's multiple comparisons tests. The clones in this table, taken by TCRdb from immuneACCESS, are in-frame only. Not every clone is retained; where verified, under half of the shortfall comes from an unresolved V gene, and the cause of the rest is unknown. V and J calls and clone size are copied from that table; D and trimming were computed from the DNA. Here the sample has roughly 100,000 clones; about 81% occur a single time. The leading ten clones occupy approximately 5% of the sample.

The time point label of this sample denotes: baseline before first vaccination. Vaccinee samples were obtained from the UK trials COV001 and COV002, which included a single-blind randomized controlled phase 2/3 trial of AZD1222 (ChAdOx1 nCoV-19) in healthy adults. For TCRbeta chain sequencing, PBMC samples were collected from trial participants at day 0 and at day 28 after the second dose. This sample is part of a study of T cell responses to AZD1222 COVID-19 vaccine (dated by TCRdb to the early 2020s). Turning to the overall study: Because spike-specific TCR depth and breadth did not differ between the two schedules, AZD1222 recipients who got a second dose at roughly 4 weeks were pooled with those who got a second dose at roughly 12 weeks. TCR sequencing covered more than 230 trial participants: 200 to 220 given two doses of AZD1222 and around 25 given two doses of MenACWY control vaccine. Trial participants were enrolled into age subgroups of 18-55, 56-69 and 70-plus years, which contained 148, 28 and 57 TCR-sequenced participants, respectively. Points the paper makes about the study in general: Because no samples from the day 14 peak response were available, repertoires could be characterized only after the peak T cell response. In the small 56-69-year group, the increase in depth fell short of significance, most likely because of low power. The vaccine-associated CD4 TCRs covered the entire spike protein, and the dominant responses fell in regions 160-218 and 743-854. After two AZD1222 doses, both the breadth and the depth of spike-specific TCRs were significantly higher than at day 0 and than in MenACWY recipients. Conclusions about previously exposed vaccinees are limited, since just five or six AZD1222 recipients were seropositive for SARS-CoV-2 at baseline. Reportedly, close to half of the unique spike-specific TCRs recognized epitopes lying outside the regions that are mutated in the B.1.351 and B.1.1.7 variants. Most participants were white British and females outnumbered males, and the authors suggested that clonal diversity may have been underestimated.

V has 3 bases trimmed and J has 0 bases trimmed; junction bases matching no gene number 7. The cysteine opens and the phenylalanine closes a CDR3 of 16 amino acids. The read is trimmed to its CDR3 DNA, 48 bases read in frame from base 1. The germline V gene encodes CDR1 KGHSH and CDR2 LQKENI. The sequence is built from TRBV18 and TRBJ1-1; 7 nucleotides in the junction match TRBD1. The TCR comes from an adult in good health. This specimen was peripheral blood, taken on day 0 of AZD1222 vaccination. The nucleotides are TGTGCCAGCTCACCCGTGGGACAGAAGATGAACACTGAAGCTTTCTTT. Translated, this gives CASSPVGQKMNTEAFF. Beyond the CDR3, the reference TRBV18 and TRBJ1-1 genes provide the residues; the full variable domain reads: NAGVMQNPRHLVRRRGQEARLRCSPMKGHSHVYWYRQLPEEGLKFMVYLQKENIIDESGMPKERFSAEFPKEGPSILRIQQVVRGDSAAYFCASSPVGQKMNTEAFFGQGTRLTVV.